A selection of T cell receptor beta chains follows, all from one sample in a study of T cell responses to AZD1222 COVID-19 vaccine. Libraries were prepared by immunoSEQ multiplex PCR; TCRdb keeps only in-frame clonotypes and omits some of them. The sample lists 100,000 to 150,000 clones, 85% to 90% occurring once. Sample: peripheral blood, taken on day 0 of MenACWY control vaccination. The receptor source for this set is an adult in good health. The CDR3 runs from the conserved cysteine through the conserved F or W. D genes are given only for firm matches. Not all rows give a size; the values are once, few, many and, for expanded clones, a class.

clone size	V gene	J gene	D gene	CDR3 DNA	CDR3 protein
NA	TRBV18	TRBJ2-1	NA	TGTGCCAGCTCCGACTACCTCGATGAGTACAATGAGCAGTTCTTC	CASSDYLDEYNEQFF
NA	TRBV6-5	TRBJ1-1	NA	TGTGCCAGCACACAGAGCACTGAAGCTTTCTTT	CASTQSTEAFF
NA	TRBV9	TRBJ2-7	TRBD2	TGTGCCAGCAGCGCAGGGGGACTAGCGGGGGTCTACGAGCAGTACTTC	CASSAGGLAGVYEQYF
few	TRBV6-5	TRBJ1-2	NA	TGTGCCAGCAGTATTCTAGGGGTCGCCAATGGCTACACCTTC	CASSILGVANGYTF
NA	TRBV5-1	TRBJ2-5	NA	TGCGCCAGCAGCGAACAGGGTGGGGAGACCCAGTACTTC	CASSEQGGETQYF
NA	TRBV6-5	TRBJ2-5	NA	TGTGCCAGCAGTTCAACGAGGGACCGAATACAAGAGACCCAGTACTTC	CASSSTRDRIQETQYF
NA	TRBV9	TRBJ2-1	TRBD2	TGTGCCAGCAGCGTAGCTTTCAATGGGCGGGAGAGGGTCCACAATGAGCAGTTCTTC	CASSVAFNGRERVHNEQFF
NA	TRBV10-3	TRBJ1-6	NA	TGTGCCATCAGACAGGAAAATTCACCCCTCCACTTT	CAIRQENSPLHF
NA	TRBV21-1	TRBJ2-3	NA	TGTGCCAGCAGCAAAGGGATTTTAGAAGTGTTT	CASSKGILEVF
NA	TRBV6-1	TRBJ1-3	NA	TGTGCCAGCAGTGATCCCGTATCCTCTGGAAACACCATATATTTT	CASSDPVSSGNTIYF
NA	TRBV27	TRBJ2-2	NA	TGTGCCAGCAGTTTATCCCGTTTGGCCGGGGAGCTGTTTTTT	CASSLSRLAGELFF
few	TRBV5-1	TRBJ1-1	NA	TGCGCCAGCAGCTTGGCCCTTTCCGGGGAGAACCTTCCTTACACTGAAGCTTTCTTT	CASSLALSGENLPYTEAFF
few	TRBV15	TRBJ1-5	NA	TGTGCCACCAGCAGAGACCAACAGCCCCAGCATTTT	CATSRDQQPQHF
NA	TRBV6-6	TRBJ1-2	NA	TGTGCCATCTGGGGGGGGGACTATGGCTACACCTTC	CAIWGGDYGYTF
NA	TRBV7-9	TRBJ1-3	NA	TGTGCCAGCAGCTTAGAGAGAGGGCTGGGAAACACCATATATTTT	CASSLERGLGNTIYF
NA	TRBV5-4	TRBJ2-3	TRBD2	TGTGCCAGCAGCTTGGTGGGCGGGAGGGAGGCAGATACGCAGTATTTT	CASSLVGGREADTQYF
NA	TRBV6-5	TRBJ2-3	NA	TGTGCCAGCAAAAAAGGGGGGGCAGATACGCAGTATTTT	CASKKGGADTQYF
NA	TRBV7-9	TRBJ1-1	NA	TGTGCCAGCAGCTTAGCCCTTGGGATACCGGAGAACACTGAAGCTTTCTTT	CASSLALGIPENTEAFF
once	TRBV6-2/TRBV6-3	TRBJ1-1	NA	TGTGCCAGCAGTTACCGGCAGGAGGCTGAAGCTTTCTTT	CASSYRQEAEAFF
NA	TRBV29-1	TRBJ1-1	NA	TGCAGCGTATCAGCGGGAAGCACTGAAGCTTTCTTT	CSVSAGSTEAFF
NA	TRBV11-3	TRBJ2-3	TRBD1	TGTGCCAGCAGTTCTGCAGACAGGGCCCCCACAGATACGCAGTATTTT	CASSSADRAPTDTQYF
NA	TRBV9	TRBJ2-2	NA	TGTGCCAGCAGCCGGACAGTGGGGCTCGGGGAGCTGTTTTTT	CASSRTVGLGELFF
NA	TRBV7-9	TRBJ2-6	NA	TGTGCCAGCAGCTCCACAGGCTCTGGGGCCAACGTCCTGACTTTC	CASSSTGSGANVLTF
NA	TRBV24-1	TRBJ1-2	NA	TGTGCCACCAGTGAAGGCCGAGGGGCTAACTATGGCTACACCTTC	CATSEGRGANYGYTF
NA	TRBV11-2	TRBJ2-1	TRBD1	TGTGCCAGCAGCGTGACAGGGATTGAGCAGTTCTTC	CASSVTGIEQFF
few	TRBV7-8	TRBJ2-7	TRBD2	TGTGCCAGCAGCTTGAAGAGCGGGAGAGGTAATCCGGCCTACGAGCAGTACTTC	CASSLKSGRGNPAYEQYF
NA	TRBV7-7	TRBJ2-3	TRBD2	TGTGCCAGCAGCCTAGGAGCGGCGGGGGGAAGCACAGATACGCAGTATTTT	CASSLGAAGGSTDTQYF
NA	TRBV5-4	TRBJ1-2	NA	TGTGCCAGCAGCACCGACAGTATCTATGGCTACACCTTC	CASSTDSIYGYTF
NA	TRBV9	TRBJ1-6	TRBD1	TGTGCCAGCAGCGCGGGACAGAGGGAGGGTTATAATTCACCCCTCCACTTT	CASSAGQREGYNSPLHF
NA	TRBV5-6	TRBJ1-5	NA	TGTGCCAGCAGCTTGGTCAACCAGCCCCAGCATTTT	CASSLVNQPQHF
NA	TRBV12-3/TRBV12-4	TRBJ1-2	NA	TGTGCCAGCAGTTTAGCAGCCAAGTATGGCTACACCTTC	CASSLAAKYGYTF
NA	TRBV2	TRBJ2-7	TRBD2	TGTGCCAGCAGTGAGGGCGGGCTAGCGGGAGCAGGTGAGCAGTACTTC	CASSEGGLAGAGEQYF
NA	TRBV2	TRBJ1-4	NA	TGTGCCAGCAGTAGGGGGAAGGCTAATGAAAAACTGTTTTTT	CASSRGKANEKLFF
NA	TRBV11-3	TRBJ1-1	TRBD1	TGTGCCAGCAGTGCGGGACAGCGCAACACTGAAGCTTTCTTT	CASSAGQRNTEAFF
NA	TRBV19	TRBJ2-1	TRBD2	TGTGCCAGTAGTATAGGGGCTAGCGGGGCCCACCAGTTCTTC	CASSIGASGAHQFF
NA	TRBV4-1	TRBJ1-2	NA	TGCGCCAGCAGCCGTCAAGTAGATACTAACTATGGCTACACCTTC	CASSRQVDTNYGYTF
NA	TRBV18	TRBJ2-5	TRBD2	TGTGCCAGCTCTTTGCCGGGAGGCGTCGGTCAAGAGACCCAGTACTTC	CASSLPGGVGQETQYF
NA	TRBV5-1	TRBJ1-2	NA	TGCGCCAGCAGCGTCGGCTTAACCACAGATGGCTACACCTTC	CASSVGLTTDGYTF
NA	TRBV11-3	TRBJ2-1	TRBD1	TGTGCCAGCAGCCCAGGACAGGGGGCGACCCAATGGGAGCAGTTCTTC	CASSPGQGATQWEQFF
NA	TRBV30	TRBJ1-2	TRBD1	TGTGCCTGGAGTACAGGGGGCTCTGGCTACACCTTC	CAWSTGGSGYTF
NA	TRBV7-2	TRBJ1-2	NA	TGTGCCAGCAGCCCGTACGGGGAATATGGCTACACCTTC	CASSPYGEYGYTF
NA	TRBV7-5	TRBJ2-1	NA	TGTGCCAGAAGCCACGGACTAGCGGGAGATAGAGGTGAGCAGTTCTTC	CARSHGLAGDRGEQFF
once	TRBV29-1	TRBJ2-7	NA	TGCAGCGCCCGGGCTTCAGGCCACGAGCAGTACTTC	CSARASGHEQYF
NA	TRBV7-2	TRBJ2-1	TRBD1	TGTGCCAGCAGCTCTGGACAGGGCCAGCTGGGGGAGCAGTTCTTC	CASSSGQGQLGEQFF
NA	TRBV5-1	TRBJ1-1	NA	TGCGCCAGCAGCTGGGAATCAAAGGGGAACACTGAAGCTTTCTTT	CASSWESKGNTEAFF
NA	TRBV4-2	TRBJ2-3	TRBD1	TGTGCCAGCAGCCCGACAGGGACGGAGGGCACAGATACGCAGTATTTT	CASSPTGTEGTDTQYF
NA	TRBV12-3/TRBV12-4	TRBJ1-4	NA	TGTGCCAGCAGTTTTGGCCCTGGTGAAAAACTGTTTTTT	CASSFGPGEKLFF
NA	TRBV7-9	TRBJ2-1	TRBD2	TGTGCCAGCAGCCCACAAGTGGGACTAGCGGGAGGGCTCAGGCAGTTCTTC	CASSPQVGLAGGLRQFF
NA	TRBV9	TRBJ1-2	NA	TGTGCCAGCAGCGTAGGTACGGTTCCACGCTATGGCTACACCTTC	CASSVGTVPRYGYTF